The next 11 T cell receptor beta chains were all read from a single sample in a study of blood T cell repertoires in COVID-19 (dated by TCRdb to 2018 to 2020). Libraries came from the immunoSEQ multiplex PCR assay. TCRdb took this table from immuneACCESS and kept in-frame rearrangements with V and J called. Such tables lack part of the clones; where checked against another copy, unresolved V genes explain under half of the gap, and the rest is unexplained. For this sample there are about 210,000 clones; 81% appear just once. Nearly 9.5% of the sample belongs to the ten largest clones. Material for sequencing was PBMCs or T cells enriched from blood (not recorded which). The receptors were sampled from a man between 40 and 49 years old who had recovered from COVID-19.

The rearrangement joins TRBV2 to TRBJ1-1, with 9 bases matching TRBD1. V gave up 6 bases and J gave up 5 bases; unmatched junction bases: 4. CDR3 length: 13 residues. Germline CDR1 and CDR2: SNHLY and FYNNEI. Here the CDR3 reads CASRLDRGTEAFF. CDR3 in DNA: TGTGCCAGCAGACTCGACAGGGGGACTGAAGCTTTCTTT.

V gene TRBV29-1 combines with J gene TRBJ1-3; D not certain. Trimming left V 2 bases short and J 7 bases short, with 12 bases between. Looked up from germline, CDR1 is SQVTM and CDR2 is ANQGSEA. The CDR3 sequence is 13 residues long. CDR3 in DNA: TGCAGCGTTGAAACCCCGAGCCGGAACACCATATATTTT. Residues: CSVETPSRNTIYF. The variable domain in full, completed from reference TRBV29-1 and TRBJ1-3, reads SAVISQKPSRDICQRGTSLTIQCQVDSQVTMMFWYRQQPGQSLTLIATANQGSEATYESGFVIDKFPISRPNLTFSTLTVSNMSPEDSSIYLCSVETPSRNTIYFGEGSWLTVV.

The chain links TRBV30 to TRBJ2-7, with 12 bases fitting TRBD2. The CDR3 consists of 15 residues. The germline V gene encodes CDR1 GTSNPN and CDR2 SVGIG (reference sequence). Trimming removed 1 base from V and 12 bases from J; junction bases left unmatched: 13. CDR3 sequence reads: CAWSATLAGGLGPYF. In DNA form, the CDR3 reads TGTGCCTGGAGTGCAACCCTAGCGGGAGGGCTAGGGCCGTACTTC.

CDR3 bases: TGTGCCAGCAGTGAAAGGACAGGGGGCACTCAGCCCCAGCATTTT. It is translated as CASSERTGGTQPQHF. The rearrangement links TRBV2 to TRBJ1-5, with 11 bases fitting TRBD1. This CDR3 has 15 residues. The V and J ends lost 2 bases and 6 bases, in that order; junction bases with no gene match: 3. Germline values: CDR1 SNHLY, CDR2 FYNNEI.

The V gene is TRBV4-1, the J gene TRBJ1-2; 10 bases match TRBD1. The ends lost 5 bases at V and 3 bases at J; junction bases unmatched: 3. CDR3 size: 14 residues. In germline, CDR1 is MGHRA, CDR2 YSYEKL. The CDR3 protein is CASSGGQGDYGYTF. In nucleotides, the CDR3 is TGCGCCAGCAGCGGCGGACAGGGGGACTATGGCTACACCTTC.

The CDR3 spells CASIQGDRVNQPQHF. The CDR3 DNA sequence: TGTGCCAGCATCCAGGGGGACAGGGTCAATCAGCCCCAGCATTTT. The rearrangement links TRBV28 to TRBJ1-5; 9 bases are a match to TRBD1. V lost 7 bases to trimming and J lost 3 bases; unmatched junction nucleotides: 7. The CDR3 is 15 residues long. The germline gives CDR1 MDHEN, CDR2 SYDVKM.

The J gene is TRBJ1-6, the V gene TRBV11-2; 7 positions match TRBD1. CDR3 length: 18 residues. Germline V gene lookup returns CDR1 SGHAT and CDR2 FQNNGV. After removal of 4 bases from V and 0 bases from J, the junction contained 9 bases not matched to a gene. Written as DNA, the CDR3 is TGTGCCAGCAGCTCCGGCGAGACAGGGAGCTCCTATAATTCACCCCTCCACTTT. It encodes CASSSGETGSSYNSPLHF. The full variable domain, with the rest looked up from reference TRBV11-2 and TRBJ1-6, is EAGVAQSPRYKIIEKRQSVAFWCNPISGHATLYWYQQILGQGPKLLIQFQNNGVVDDSQLPKDRFSAERLKGVDSTLKIQPAKLEDSAVYLCASSSGETGSSYNSPLHFGNGTRLTVT.

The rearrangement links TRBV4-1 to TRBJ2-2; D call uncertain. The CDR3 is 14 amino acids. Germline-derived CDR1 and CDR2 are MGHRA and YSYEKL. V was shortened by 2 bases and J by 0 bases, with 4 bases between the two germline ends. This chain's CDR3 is CASSQYSNTGELFF. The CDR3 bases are TGCGCCAGCAGCCAATACTCGAACACCGGGGAGCTGTTTTTT.

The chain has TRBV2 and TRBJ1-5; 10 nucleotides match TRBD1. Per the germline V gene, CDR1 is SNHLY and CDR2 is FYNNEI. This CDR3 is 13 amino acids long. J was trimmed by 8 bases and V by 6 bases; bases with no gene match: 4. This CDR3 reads CASRRQGAEPQHF. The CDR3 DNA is TGTGCCAGCAGGCGACAGGGGGCAGAGCCCCAGCATTTT.

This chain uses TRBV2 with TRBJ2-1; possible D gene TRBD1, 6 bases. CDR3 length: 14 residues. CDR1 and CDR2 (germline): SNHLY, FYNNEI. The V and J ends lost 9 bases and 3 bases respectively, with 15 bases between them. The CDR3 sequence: CASVQTGGYNEQFF. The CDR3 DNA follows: TGTGCCAGTGTTCAGACAGGTGGCTACAATGAGCAGTTCTTC.

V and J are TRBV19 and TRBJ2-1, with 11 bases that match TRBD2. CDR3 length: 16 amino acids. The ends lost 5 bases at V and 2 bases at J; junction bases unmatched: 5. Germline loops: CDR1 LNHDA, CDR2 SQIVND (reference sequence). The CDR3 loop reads CASSVTSGRPYNEQFF. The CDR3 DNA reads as TGTGCCAGTAGTGTAACTAGCGGGAGACCCTACAATGAGCAGTTCTTC.